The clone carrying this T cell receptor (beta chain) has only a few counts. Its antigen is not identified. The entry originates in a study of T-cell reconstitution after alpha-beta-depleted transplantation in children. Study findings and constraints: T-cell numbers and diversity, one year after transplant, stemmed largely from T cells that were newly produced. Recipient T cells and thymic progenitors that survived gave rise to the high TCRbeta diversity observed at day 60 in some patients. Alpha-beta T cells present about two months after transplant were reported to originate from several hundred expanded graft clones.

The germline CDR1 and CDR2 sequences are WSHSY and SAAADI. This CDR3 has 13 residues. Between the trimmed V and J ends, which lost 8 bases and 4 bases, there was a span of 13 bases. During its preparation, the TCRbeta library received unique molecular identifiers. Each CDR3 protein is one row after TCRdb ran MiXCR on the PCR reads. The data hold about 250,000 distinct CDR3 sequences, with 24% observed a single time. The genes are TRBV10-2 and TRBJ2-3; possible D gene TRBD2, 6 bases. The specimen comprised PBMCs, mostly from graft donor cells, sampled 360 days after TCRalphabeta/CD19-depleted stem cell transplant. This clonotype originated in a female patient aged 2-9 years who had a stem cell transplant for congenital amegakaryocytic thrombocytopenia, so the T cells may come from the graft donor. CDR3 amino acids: CASCGVGADTQYF. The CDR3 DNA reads TGCGCCAGCTGCGGGGTCGGGGCAGATACGCAGTATTTT.